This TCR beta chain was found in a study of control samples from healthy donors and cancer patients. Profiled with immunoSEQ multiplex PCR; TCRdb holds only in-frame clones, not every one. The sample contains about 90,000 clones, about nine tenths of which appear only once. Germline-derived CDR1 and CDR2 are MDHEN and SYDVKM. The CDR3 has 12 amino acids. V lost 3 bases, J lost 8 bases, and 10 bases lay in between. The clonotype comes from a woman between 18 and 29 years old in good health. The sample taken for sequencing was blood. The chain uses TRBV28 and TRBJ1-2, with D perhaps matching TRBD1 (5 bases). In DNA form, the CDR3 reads TGTGCCAGCAGTTTTGGGGCAGACGGCTACACCTTC. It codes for CASSFGADGYTF.